The rows below give T cell receptor beta chains drawn from one sample of a study of cytomegalovirus exposure and HLA in healthy donors. TCRdb keeps only in-frame clones here, not all; method: immunoSEQ multiplex PCR. The top ten clones hold 3.7% of a sample with 95,000 to 150,000 clones, 77% of them seen once. The sample taken for sequencing was PBMCs. The receptors originated from a human donor in good health. Both conserved end residues are part of each CDR3. A D gene is named only where the DNA matches it firmly. Size tells how often a clone was seen (once, few, many) or the class of an expanded clone, and some rows leave it out.

J gene	D gene	clone size	V gene	CDR3 protein	CDR3 DNA
TRBJ2-5	TRBD1	NA	TRBV5-1	CASSLGPGQGGETQYF	TGCGCCAGCAGCTTGGGACCGGGACAGGGAGGGGAGACCCAGTACTTC
TRBJ1-2	NA	NA	TRBV27	CASSFIGGSLDYGYTF	TGTGCCAGCAGTTTTATTGGAGGGTCACTCGACTATGGCTACACCTTC
TRBJ2-7	NA	NA	TRBV7-2	CASSLTSRYEQYF	TGTGCCAGCAGTCTTACTAGCCGCTACGAGCAGTACTTC
TRBJ2-1	TRBD2	once	TRBV25-1	CASTLAGTSGHEQFF	TGTGCCAGCACCCTAGCCGGGACTAGCGGACATGAGCAGTTCTTC
TRBJ2-7	TRBD2	NA	TRBV19	CASSTGLAAEQYF	TGTGCCAGTAGTACGGGACTAGCCGCCGAACAGTACTTC
TRBJ2-7	NA	few	TRBV2	CASNSKQKAAYEQYF	TGTGCCAGCAATTCCAAGCAGAAGGCGGCATACGAGCAGTACTTC
TRBJ2-1	TRBD2	NA	TRBV7-7	CASSSGTSVNEQFF	TGTGCTAGCAGCTCGGGGACTAGCGTCAATGAGCAGTTCTTC
TRBJ1-6	TRBD1	once	TRBV5-1	CASSLTGGTSDSPLHF	TGCGCCAGCAGCTTAACAGGGGGAACCTCGGATTCACCCCTCCACTTT
TRBJ2-3	NA	NA	TRBV7-6	CASSLPGQLSFTDTQYF	TGTGCCAGCAGCTTACCCGGACAGCTATCTTTCACAGATACGCAGTATTTT
TRBJ2-5	NA	NA	TRBV14	CASSPRSASGETQYF	TGTGCCAGCAGCCCAAGATCTGCCAGCGGAGAGACCCAGTACTTC
TRBJ1-1	TRBD1	NA	TRBV14	CASSQSSLTGFMNTEAFF	TGTGCCAGCAGCCAATCTAGCCTGACAGGGTTCATGAACACTGAAGCTTTCTTT
TRBJ2-1	TRBD2	NA	TRBV10-2	CASSETSGVGEQFF	TGCGCCAGCAGTGAGACTAGCGGGGTAGGTGAGCAGTTCTTC
TRBJ2-5	NA	NA	TRBV19	CASSIYHGGRETQYF	TGTGCCAGTAGTATCTACCACGGGGGAAGGGAGACCCAGTACTTC
TRBJ2-7	NA	NA	TRBV10-3	CAISDSSRVSPAYEQYF	TGTGCCATCAGTGATTCTTCCAGGGTCTCCCCCGCATACGAGCAGTACTTC